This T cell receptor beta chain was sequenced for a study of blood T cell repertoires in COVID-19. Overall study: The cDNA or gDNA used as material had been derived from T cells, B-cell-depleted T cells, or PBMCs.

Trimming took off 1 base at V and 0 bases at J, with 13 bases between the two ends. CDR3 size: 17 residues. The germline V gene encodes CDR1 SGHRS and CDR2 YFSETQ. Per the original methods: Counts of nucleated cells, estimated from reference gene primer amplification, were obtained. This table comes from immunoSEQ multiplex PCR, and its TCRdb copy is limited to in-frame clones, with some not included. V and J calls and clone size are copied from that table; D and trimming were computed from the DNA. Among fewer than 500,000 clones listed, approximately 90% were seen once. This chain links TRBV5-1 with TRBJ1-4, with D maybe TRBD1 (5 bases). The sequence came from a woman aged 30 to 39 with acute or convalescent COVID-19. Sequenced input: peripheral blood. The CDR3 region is CASSLRQLAATNEKLFF. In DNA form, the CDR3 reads TGCGCCAGCAGCTTGCGACAGCTCGCAGCAACTAATGAAAAACTGTTTTTT. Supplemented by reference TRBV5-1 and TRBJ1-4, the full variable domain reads KAGVTQTPRYLIKTRGQQVTLSCSPISGHRSVSWYQQTPGQGLQFLFEYFSETQRNKGNFPGRFSGRQFSNSRSEMNVSTLELGDSALYLCASSLRQLAATNEKLFFGSGTQLSVL.